These 8 T cell receptor beta chains were all obtained from the same sample, sequenced in a study of blood T cell repertoires in COVID-19. Method: immunoSEQ multiplex PCR; TCRdb's copy keeps in-frame clones and lacks some. The table includes about 150,000 clones, 87% detected once. Sequencing used PBMCs or T cells enriched from blood (not recorded which). All receptors derive from a woman aged 40 to 50 who had been exposed to COVID-19.

This rearrangement joins TRBV3-1 (or the pseudogene TRBV3-2) to TRBJ2-7, with D possibly being TRBD1 (6 bases). V was trimmed by 7 bases and J by 1 base, leaving 11 bases between them. Per the germline V gene, CDR1 is LGHDT and CDR2 is YNNKEL (reference sequence). The CDR3 consists of 13 residues. CDR3 loop: CASTTGQSYEQYF. The DNA of the CDR3 is TGTGCCAGCACCACAGGACAGTCCTACGAGCAGTACTTC.

In DNA form, the CDR3 reads TGTGCCAGCAACAGAGACAGGGAAGCTGGTGGCTACACCTTC. The encoded protein is CASNRDREAGGYTF. The V call is TRBV9, the J call TRBJ1-2; TRBD1 matches at 7 bases. The germline gives CDR1 SGDLS, CDR2 YYNGEE. The CDR3 covers 14 residues. The V gene end was trimmed by 6 bases and the J gene end by 7 bases; junction bases not matched to a gene: 12. Full variable domain (remainder filled in from reference TRBV9 and TRBJ1-2): DSGVTQTPKHLITATGQRVTLRCSPRSGDLSVYWYQQSLDQGLQFLIQYYNGEERAKGNILERFSAQQFPDLHSELNLSSLELGDSALYFCASNRDREAGGYTFGSGTRLTVV.

The V gene is TRBV12-3 or TRBV12-4, the J gene TRBJ1-2; the match to TRBD1 covers 7 bases. V lost 4 bases to trimming and J lost 8 bases; unmatched junction nucleotides: 7. The CDR3 contains 13 residues. CDR3 amino acids: CASSWGTVGGYTF. As DNA, the CDR3 is TGTGCCAGCAGTTGGGGGACAGTTGGCGGCTACACCTTC.

The table lists this clone with a few counts. The chain couples TRBV5-1 to TRBJ2-3; 11 bases fit TRBD2. The J segment lost 0 bases and the V segment lost 3 bases, leaving 3 bases of the junction unmatched. CDR3 length equals 16 residues. Germline V gives CDR1 SGHRS, CDR2 YFSETQ. CDR3 region: CASSSTSGASTDTQYF. CDR3 in DNA: TGCGCCAGCAGCTCGACTAGCGGGGCAAGCACAGATACGCAGTATTTT.

The V call is TRBV5-1, the J call TRBJ1-4, with D possibly matching TRBD1 (6 bases). The CDR3 contains 15 residues. V was trimmed by 0 bases and J by 4 bases, leaving 10 bases between them. Germline lookup yields CDR1 SGHRS and CDR2 YFSETQ. DNA for the CDR3: TGCGCCAGCAGCTTGGTAGCAGGGGATAATGAAAAACTGTTTTTT. Residues: CASSLVAGDNEKLFF.

The chain recombines TRBV29-1 with TRBJ1-1; a possible D gene is TRBD1 (6 bases). The CDR3 contains 14 residues. The germline V gene has CDR1 SQVTM and CDR2 ANQGSEA. The V and J ends lost 4 bases and 4 bases respectively, with 16 bases between them. The CDR3 loop is CSVVLQGWGTEAFF. The CDR3 nucleotides are TGCAGCGTTGTCCTACAGGGATGGGGCACTGAAGCTTTCTTT.

This sequence joins TRBV21-1 and TRBJ1-3; the DNA was not compared with TRBD1, the D call given in the table. TRBV21-1 constitutes a pseudogene. The CDR3 spans 16 residues. The CDR3 coding sequence is TGTGCCAGCAGCAAAGGCCCTGACAGGGCTGGAAACACCATATATTTT. This encodes CASSKGPDRAGNTIYF.

V and J are TRBV5-1 and TRBJ1-4, with D possibly being TRBD1 (5 bases). The germline V and J ends were trimmed by 0 bases and 8 bases, with 11 bases remaining between them. CDR1 is SGHRS, CDR2 YFSETQ, per germline. The CDR3 contains 14 residues. The CDR3 DNA sequence: TGCGCCAGCAGCTTGGGAAGGGGTAGGGAAAAACTGTTTTTT. Protein: CASSLGRGREKLFF.